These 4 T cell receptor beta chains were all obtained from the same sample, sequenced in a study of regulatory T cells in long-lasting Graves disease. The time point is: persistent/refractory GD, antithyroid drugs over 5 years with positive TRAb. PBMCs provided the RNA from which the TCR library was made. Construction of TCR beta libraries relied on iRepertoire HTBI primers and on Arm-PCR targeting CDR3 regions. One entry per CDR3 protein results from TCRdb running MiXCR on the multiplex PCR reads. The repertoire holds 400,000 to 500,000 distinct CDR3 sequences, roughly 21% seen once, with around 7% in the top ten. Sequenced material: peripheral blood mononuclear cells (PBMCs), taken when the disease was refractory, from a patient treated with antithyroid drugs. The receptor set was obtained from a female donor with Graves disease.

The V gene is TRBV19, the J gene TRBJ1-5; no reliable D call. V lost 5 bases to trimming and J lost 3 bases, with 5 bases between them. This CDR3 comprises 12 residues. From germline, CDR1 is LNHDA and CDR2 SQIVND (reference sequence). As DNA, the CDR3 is TGTGCCAGTAGTGTGACCAATCAGCCCCAGCATTTT. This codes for CASSVTNQPQHF.

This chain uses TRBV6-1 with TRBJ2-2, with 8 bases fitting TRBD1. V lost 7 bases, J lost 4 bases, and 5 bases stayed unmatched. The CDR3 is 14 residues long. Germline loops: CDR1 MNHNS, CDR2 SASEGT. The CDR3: CASKKDRATGELFF. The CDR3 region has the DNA TGTGCCAGCAAGAAGGACAGGGCCACCGGGGAGCTGTTTTTT.

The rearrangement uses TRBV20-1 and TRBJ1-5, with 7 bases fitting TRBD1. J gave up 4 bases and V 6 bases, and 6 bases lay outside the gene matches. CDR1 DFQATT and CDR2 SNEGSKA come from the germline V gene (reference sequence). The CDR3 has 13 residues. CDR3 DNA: TGCAGTGCCACCGGGACAGCAAATCAGCCCCAGCATTTT. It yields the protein CSATGTANQPQHF.

In nucleotides, the CDR3 is TGTGCCAGTACCCTCTGGGACACGAACACTGAAGCTTTCTTT. Amino acids: CASTLWDTNTEAFF. V gene TRBV19 combines with J gene TRBJ1-1; TRBD1 might be the D (6 bases). Trimming removed 7 bases at V and 1 base at J, with 13 bases between. Germline V gene lookup returns CDR1 LNHDA and CDR2 SQIVND (reference sequence). The CDR3 covers 14 residues.